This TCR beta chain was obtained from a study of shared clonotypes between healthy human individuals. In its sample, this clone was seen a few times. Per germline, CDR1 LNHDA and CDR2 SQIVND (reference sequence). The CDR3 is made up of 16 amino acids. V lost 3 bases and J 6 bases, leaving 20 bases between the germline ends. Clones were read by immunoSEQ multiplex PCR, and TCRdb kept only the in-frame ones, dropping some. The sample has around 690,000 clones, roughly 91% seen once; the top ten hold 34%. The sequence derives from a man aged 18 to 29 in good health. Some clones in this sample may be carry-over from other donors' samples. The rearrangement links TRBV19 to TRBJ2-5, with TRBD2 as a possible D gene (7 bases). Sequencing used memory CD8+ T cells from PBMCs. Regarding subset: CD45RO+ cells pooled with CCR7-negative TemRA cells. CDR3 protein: CASSITPGGRLKTQYF. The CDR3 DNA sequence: TGTGCCAGTAGTATTACCCCGGGGGGCCGATTGAAGACCCAGTACTTC. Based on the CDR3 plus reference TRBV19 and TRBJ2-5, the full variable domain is DGGITQSPKYLFRKEGQNVTLSCEQNLNHDAMYWYRQDPGQGLRLIYYSQIVNDFQKGDIAEGYSVSREKKESFPLTVTSAQKNPTAFYLCASSITPGGRLKTQYFGPGTRLLVL.